These T cell receptor beta chains were read from a single sample in a study of response to subunit inactivated influenza vaccine. Via MiXCR, TCRdb re-called the RT-PCR reads, giving one row per CDR3 protein. Of under 500,000 distinct CDR3 sequences listed, around 9.9% are singletons. The sequencing here drew on PBMCs from blood, taken about 40 days after vaccination. The receptors stem from a man aged 50 to 60 who received an inactivated influenza vaccine. Each CDR3 is given with its conserved first and last residue. A D gene is named only where the DNA matches it firmly. Some rows mark clone size as missing; the rest say once, few, many or name a class of expanded clone.

v_gene	j_gene	len	d_gene	abundance	CDR3nt	CDR3aa
TRBV9	TRBJ2-3	15	-	-	TGTGCCAGCAGCGTAATGGGTCGTTCCACAGATACGCAGTATTTT	CASSVMGRSTDTQYF
TRBV29-1	TRBJ2-1	15	TRBD2	-	TGCAGCGTCACCGGGACTACATCCTCCTACAATGAGCAGTTCTTC	CSVTGTTSSYNEQFF
TRBV4-3	TRBJ2-3	16	TRBD2	few	TGCGCCAGCAGCCAAATAGTTGGCGGGGGGACAGATACGCAGTATTTT	CASSQIVGGGTDTQYF
TRBV9	TRBJ1-1	16	TRBD1	-	TGTGCCAGCTCGGCAGGGGGCTTTGGGGTGAACACTGAAGCTTTCTTT	CASSAGGFGVNTEAFF
TRBV3-1	TRBJ1-1	11	-	few	TGTGCCAGCAGCCTCGGCCTGGAGGCTTTCTTT	CASSLGLEAFF
TRBV5-1	TRBJ1-1	14	TRBD1	-	TGCGCCAGCAGCCCACAGGGGCTTAACGCTGAAGCTTTCTTT	CASSPQGLNAEAFF
TRBV28	TRBJ2-3	16	TRBD2	few	TGTGCCAGCAGCCAGCTAGCGGGAGGGACAACAGATACGCAGTATTTT	CASSQLAGGTTDTQYF
TRBV10-3	TRBJ1-3	15	-	few	TGTGCCATCAGTGAGTCGACCGTGGTGTTCAACACCATATATTTT	CAISESTVVFNTIYF
TRBV9	TRBJ2-2	16	TRBD2	few	TGTGCCAGCAGCGTAGCCCTAGCGGGAGACACCGGGGAGCTGTTTTTT	CASSVALAGDTGELFF
TRBV20-1	TRBJ2-3	16	TRBD2	few	TGCAGTGCTCACCCGATGACTAGCGCCCGGAGAGATACGCAGTATTTT	CSAHPMTSARRDTQYF
TRBV4-3	TRBJ2-5	14	-	many	TGCGCCAGCAGCCAAGCCGGGAGTTGGGAGACCCAGTACTTC	CASSQAGSWETQYF
TRBV29-1	TRBJ2-5	12	-	-	TGCAGCACAGAGGGTGGGGGGGAGACCCAGTACTTC	CSTEGGGETQYF
TRBV10-3	TRBJ2-6	18	-	-	TGTGCCATCAGTGAGTCGGTTGTAGGCCCCTCTGGGGCCAACGTCCTGACTTTC	CAISESVVGPSGANVLTF
TRBV20-1	TRBJ1-4	13	-	-	TGCAGTGCTAGAGGACAGACAAATGAAAAACTGTTTTTT	CSARGQTNEKLFF
TRBV18	TRBJ2-7	13	-	few	TGTGCCAGCTCACCTTCTGAAGGGTACGAGCAGTACTTC	CASSPSEGYEQYF
TRBV12-3/TRBV12-4	TRBJ2-1	15	TRBD2	few	TGTGCCAGCAGCCCCTTCTTAGCGGGGGGGGGCGAGCAGTTCTTC	CASSPFLAGGGEQFF
TRBV4-2	TRBJ1-2	16	TRBD1	few	TGTGCCAGCAGCCCAAACCAGGACAGGGTAAACTATGGCTACACCTTC	CASSPNQDRVNYGYTF
TRBV20-1	TRBJ2-3	15	-	few	TGCAGTGCTAGACGAGGGACCACGGGCACAGATACGCAGTATTTT	CSARRGTTGTDTQYF
TRBV6-2/TRBV6-3	TRBJ2-1	11	-	many	TGTGCCACTAGCAAAAGGGCTGAGCAGTTCTTC	CATSKRAEQFF
TRBV28	TRBJ2-3	16	TRBD2	few	TGTGCCAGCAGCCTTAATAGCGGGGGGGGCACAGATACGCAGTATTTT	CASSLNSGGGTDTQYF
TRBV28	TRBJ2-7	13	-	-	TGTGCCAGCAGTTTGTCAGTGTACTACGAGCAGTACTTC	CASSLSVYYEQYF
TRBV29-1	TRBJ2-5	16	-	few	TGCAGCGTTGAAGACGCCGACAGATCCTTTAGGTGGACCCAGTACTTC	CSVEDADRSFRWTQYF
TRBV12-3/TRBV12-4	TRBJ2-4	16	-	-	TGTGCCAGCAGTTTAGTAGGGGCTGGGAGCAAAAACATTCAGTACTTC	CASSLVGAGSKNIQYF
TRBV29-1	TRBJ2-1	17	TRBD2	-	TGCAGCGTTTCTGGACTAGCGGGAGAGTGGGGTTACAATGAGCAGTTCTTC	CSVSGLAGEWGYNEQFF
TRBV5-5	TRBJ2-5	14	TRBD2	few	TGTGCCAGCCGGCGCGGGGGAAATCAAGAGACCCAGTACTTC	CASRRGGNQETQYF
TRBV29-1	TRBJ2-7	15	TRBD1	-	TGCAGCGTTGTTGGTAAGACAGGGGGGGCGTACGAGCAGTGCTTC	CSVVGKTGGAYEQCF
TRBV29-1	TRBJ2-7	13	TRBD2	-	TGCAGCGTTGAACTAGCGGATTCCTACGAGCAGTACTTC	CSVELADSYEQYF
TRBV11-2	TRBJ2-3	16	-	few	TGTGCCAGCAGCTTAGATGGGTGGGGTACCACAAATACGCAGTATTTT	CASSLDGWGTTNTQYF
TRBV15	TRBJ1-3	15	-	-	TGTGCCACCAGCAGAGATATGGGGGCTGGAAACACCATATATTTT	CATSRDMGAGNTIYF
TRBV12-3/TRBV12-4	TRBJ2-5	15	TRBD2	many	TGTGCCAGCAGTCCGAGTAGCGGGGGGGCAGAGACCCAGTACTTC	CASSPSSGGAETQYF
TRBV6-2/TRBV6-3	TRBJ2-1	14	-	-	TGTGCCAGCACTCTTACTAGAGACTACAATGAGCAGTTCTTC	CASTLTRDYNEQFF
TRBV7-2	TRBJ1-3	14	-	few	TGTGCCAGCAGCTTTGGGTTGCGGGTAGACACCATATATTTT	CASSFGLRVDTIYF
TRBV12-3/TRBV12-4	TRBJ2-5	13	-	few	TGTGCCAGCAGTTTTACTAGCCGAGAGACCCAGTACTTC	CASSFTSRETQYF
TRBV20-1	TRBJ1-6	12	-	many	TGCAGTGCTACTGGGCCCGTTGGGCCCCTCCACTTT	CSATGPVGPLHF
TRBV29-1	TRBJ1-1	13	-	many	TGCAGCGTCCAAAAACAGACGAACACTGAAGCTTTCTTT	CSVQKQTNTEAFF
TRBV12-3/TRBV12-4	TRBJ2-5	16	TRBD2	-	TGTGCCAGCAGTTCAGCCGGGACTAGCGGGAGTAAGACCCAGTACTTC	CASSSAGTSGSKTQYF
TRBV15	TRBJ2-2	13	-	-	TGTGCCACCAGCAGAGACGAGGGCGGGGAGCTGTTTTTT	CATSRDEGGELFF
TRBV29-1	TRBJ1-2	15	-	-	TGCAGCGTTGATCCCTCCGTTGGCGGAGCTTATGGCTACACCTTC	CSVDPSVGGAYGYTF
TRBV7-9	TRBJ2-3	12	-	few	TGTGCCAGCAGCGCACGTCGGAATACGCAGTATTTT	CASSARRNTQYF
TRBV7-9	TRBJ2-7	12	-	-	TGTGCCAGCAGCTTCACAGACTACGAGCAGTACTTC	CASSFTDYEQYF
TRBV9	TRBJ2-2	17	-	few	TGTGCCAGCAGCGCGAGGGGAGGGGGCGCGAACACCGGGGAGCTGTTTTTT	CASSARGGGANTGELFF
TRBV7-9	TRBJ2-5	15	-	few	TGTGCCAGCAGCTTAGCGTATAGAAGCCAAGAGACCCAGTACTTC	CASSLAYRSQETQYF
TRBV5-5	TRBJ2-3	18	-	many	TGTGCCAGCAGCTTGGTGGCCCTGACACTGCCTAGCACAGATACGCAGTATTTT	CASSLVALTLPSTDTQYF
TRBV12-3/TRBV12-4	TRBJ2-7	12	-	few	TGTGCCAGCAGTTTACTGGGGCGCGAGCAGTACTTC	CASSLLGREQYF